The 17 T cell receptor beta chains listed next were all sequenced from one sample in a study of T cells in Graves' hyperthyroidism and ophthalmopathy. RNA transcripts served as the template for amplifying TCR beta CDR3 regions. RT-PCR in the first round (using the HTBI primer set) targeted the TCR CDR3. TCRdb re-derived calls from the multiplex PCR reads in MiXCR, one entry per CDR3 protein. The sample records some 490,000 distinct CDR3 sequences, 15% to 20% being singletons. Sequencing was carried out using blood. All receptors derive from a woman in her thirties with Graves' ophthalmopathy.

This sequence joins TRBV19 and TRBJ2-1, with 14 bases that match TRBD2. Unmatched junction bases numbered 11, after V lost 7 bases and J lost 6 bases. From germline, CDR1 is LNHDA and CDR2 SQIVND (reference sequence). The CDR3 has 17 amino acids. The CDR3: CASTPPGTSGSGNEQFF. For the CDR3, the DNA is TGTGCCAGTACCCCCCCAGGGACTAGCGGGAGCGGCAATGAGCAGTTCTTC.

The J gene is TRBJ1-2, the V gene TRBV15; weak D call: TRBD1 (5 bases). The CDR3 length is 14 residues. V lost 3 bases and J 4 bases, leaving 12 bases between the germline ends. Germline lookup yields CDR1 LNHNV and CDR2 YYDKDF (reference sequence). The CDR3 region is CATSSLGDVYGYTF. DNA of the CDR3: TGTGCCACCAGCAGTCTGGGGGACGTCTATGGCTACACCTTC.

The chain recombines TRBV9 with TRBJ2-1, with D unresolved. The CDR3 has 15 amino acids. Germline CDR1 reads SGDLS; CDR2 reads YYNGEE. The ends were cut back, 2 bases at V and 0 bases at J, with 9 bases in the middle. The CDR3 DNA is TGTGCCAGCAGCGTGAGCCCCCCCTCCTACAATGAGCAGTTCTTC. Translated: CASSVSPPSYNEQFF.

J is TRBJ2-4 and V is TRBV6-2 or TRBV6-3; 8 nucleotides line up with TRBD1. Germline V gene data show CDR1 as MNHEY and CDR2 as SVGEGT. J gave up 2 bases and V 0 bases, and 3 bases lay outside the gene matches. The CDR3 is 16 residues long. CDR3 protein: CASSYSDRGPKNIQYF. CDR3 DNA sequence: TGTGCCAGCAGTTACTCAGACAGGGGTCCCAAAAACATTCAGTACTTC.

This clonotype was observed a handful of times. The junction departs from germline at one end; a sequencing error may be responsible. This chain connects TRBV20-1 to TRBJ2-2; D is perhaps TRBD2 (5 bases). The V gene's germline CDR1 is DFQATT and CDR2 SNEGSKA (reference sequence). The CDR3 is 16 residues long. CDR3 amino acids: CSTRDSGPWMGGELFF. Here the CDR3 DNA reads TGCAGTACTAGAGATAGTGGCCCATGGATGGGCGGGGAGCTGTTTTTT.

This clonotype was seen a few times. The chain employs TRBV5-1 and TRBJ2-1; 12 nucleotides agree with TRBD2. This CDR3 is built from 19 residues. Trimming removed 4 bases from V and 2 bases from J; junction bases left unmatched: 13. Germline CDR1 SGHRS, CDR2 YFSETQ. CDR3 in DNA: TGCGCCAGCAGCACTGAAACGGAAACTAGCGGGAGGACCTACAATGAGCAGTTCTTC. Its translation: CASSTETETSGRTYNEQFF. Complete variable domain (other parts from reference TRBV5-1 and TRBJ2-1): KAGVTQTPRYLIKTRGQQVTLSCSPISGHRSVSWYQQTPGQGLQFLFEYFSETQRNKGNFPGRFSGRQFSNSRSEMNVSTLELGDSALYLCASSTETETSGRTYNEQFFGPGTRLTVL.

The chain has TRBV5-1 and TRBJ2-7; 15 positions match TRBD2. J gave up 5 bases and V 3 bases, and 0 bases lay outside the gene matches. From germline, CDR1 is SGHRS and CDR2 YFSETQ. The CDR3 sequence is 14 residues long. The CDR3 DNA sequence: TGCGCCAGCAGCTGGACTAGCGGGAGGGACGAGCAGTACTTC. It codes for CASSWTSGRDEQYF.

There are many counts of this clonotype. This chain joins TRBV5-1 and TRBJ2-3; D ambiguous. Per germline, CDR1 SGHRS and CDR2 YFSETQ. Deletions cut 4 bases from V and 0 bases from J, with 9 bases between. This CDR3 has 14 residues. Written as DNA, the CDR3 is TGCGCCAGCAGCGAGGTGTCCAGCACAGATACGCAGTATTTT. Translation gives CASSEVSSTDTQYF.

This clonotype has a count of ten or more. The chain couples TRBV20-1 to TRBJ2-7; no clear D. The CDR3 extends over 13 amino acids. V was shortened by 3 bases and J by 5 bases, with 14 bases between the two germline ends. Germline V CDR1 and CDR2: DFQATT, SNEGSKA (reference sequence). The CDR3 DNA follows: TGCAGTGCTAGGCCCAGTTCAACCCACGAGCAGTACTTC. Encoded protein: CSARPSSTHEQYF.

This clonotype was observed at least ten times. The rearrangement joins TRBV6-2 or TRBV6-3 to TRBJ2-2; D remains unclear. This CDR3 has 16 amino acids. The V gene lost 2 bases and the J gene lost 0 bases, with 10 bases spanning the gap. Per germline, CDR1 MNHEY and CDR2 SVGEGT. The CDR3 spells CASSYGRRTNTGELFF. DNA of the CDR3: TGTGCCAGCAGTTACGGACGCCGCACGAACACCGGGGAGCTGTTTTTT.

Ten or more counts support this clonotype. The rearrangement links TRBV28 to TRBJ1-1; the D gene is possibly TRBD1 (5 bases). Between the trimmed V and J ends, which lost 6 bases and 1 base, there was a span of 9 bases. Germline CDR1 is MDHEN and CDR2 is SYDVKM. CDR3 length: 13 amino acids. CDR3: CASRSGTNTEAFF. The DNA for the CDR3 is TGTGCCAGCAGATCTGGGACGAACACTGAAGCTTTCTTT.

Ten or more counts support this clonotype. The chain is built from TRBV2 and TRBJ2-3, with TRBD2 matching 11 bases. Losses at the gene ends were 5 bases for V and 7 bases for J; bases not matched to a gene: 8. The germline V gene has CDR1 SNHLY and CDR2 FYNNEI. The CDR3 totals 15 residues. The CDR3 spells CASSRLAGRSNTQYF. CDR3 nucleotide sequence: TGTGCCAGCAGTCGACTAGCGGGACGCTCAAATACGCAGTATTTT.

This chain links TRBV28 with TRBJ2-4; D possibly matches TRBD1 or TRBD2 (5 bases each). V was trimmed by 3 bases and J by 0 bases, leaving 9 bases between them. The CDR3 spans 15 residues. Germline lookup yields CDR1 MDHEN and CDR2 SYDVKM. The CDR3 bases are TGTGCCAGCAGTTTCGAGGGGCTAGCCAAAAACATTCAGTACTTC. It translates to CASSFEGLAKNIQYF. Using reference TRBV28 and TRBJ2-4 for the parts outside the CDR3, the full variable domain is DVKVTQSSRYLVKRTGEKVFLECVQDMDHENMFWYRQDPGLGLRLIYFSYDVKMKEKGDIPEGYSVSREKKERFSLILESASTNQTSMYLCASSFEGLAKNIQYFGAGTRLSVL.

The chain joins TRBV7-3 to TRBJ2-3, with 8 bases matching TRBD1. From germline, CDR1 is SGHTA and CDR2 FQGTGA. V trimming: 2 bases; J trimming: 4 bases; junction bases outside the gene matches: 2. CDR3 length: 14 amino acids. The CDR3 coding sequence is TGTGCCAGCAGCTTAGTGACAGGGGCAGATACGCAGTATTTT. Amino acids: CASSLVTGADTQYF.

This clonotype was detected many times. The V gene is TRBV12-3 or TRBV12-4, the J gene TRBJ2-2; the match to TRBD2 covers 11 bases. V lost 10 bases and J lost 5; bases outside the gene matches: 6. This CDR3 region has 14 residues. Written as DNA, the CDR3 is TGTGCCACCCATCCTAGCGGGAGGACCGGGGAGCTGTTTTTT. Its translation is CATHPSGRTGELFF.

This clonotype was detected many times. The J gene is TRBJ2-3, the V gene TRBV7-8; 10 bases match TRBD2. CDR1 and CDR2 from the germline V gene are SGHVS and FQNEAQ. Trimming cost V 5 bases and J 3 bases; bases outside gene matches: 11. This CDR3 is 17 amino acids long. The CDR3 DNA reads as TGTGCCAGCAGCCCAACTAAGGGACTAGCGCAAACAGATACGCAGTATTTT. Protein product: CASSPTKGLAQTDTQYF.

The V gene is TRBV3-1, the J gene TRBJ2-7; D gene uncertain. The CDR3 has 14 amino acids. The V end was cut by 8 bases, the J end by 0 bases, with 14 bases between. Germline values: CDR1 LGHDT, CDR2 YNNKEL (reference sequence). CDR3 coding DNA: TGTGCCAGCGGCGCGTGGGCCGCCTCCTACGAGCAGTACTTC. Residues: CASGAWAASYEQYF.